The 2 T cell receptor beta chains in this list originate from one sample, sequenced in a study of T cells expressing NK-cell markers. Reprocessing the 5' RACE reads, TCRdb reports a single entry for every CDR3 protein and omits DNA. Its table records a few hundred thousand distinct CDR3 sequences. Material: blood T cells: a sorted CD56 or NKG2C T cell subset, CD4+ or CD8+ T cells, or bulk PBMC T cells (not recorded which). These receptors originate from a man aged 18-69 years in good health.

The chain combines TRBV20-1 with TRBJ2-7. This CDR3 has 14 residues. Germline V CDR1 and CDR2: DFQATT, SNEGSKA (reference sequence). The CDR3 sequence: CSAGVDSGLYEQYF.

The chain recombines TRBV6-1 with TRBJ2-7; checking the TCRdb D call of TRBD1 is not possible without DNA. The CDR3 is 15 residues long. The germline V gene has CDR1 MNHNS and CDR2 SASEGT. CDR3 sequence reads: CASSVRRTGIYEQYF.